Presented here are 30 T cell receptor beta chains from one specimen sequenced in a study of Tregs in tolerant kidney transplant recipients. Assay: immunoSEQ multiplex PCR; the TCRdb copy retains only in-frame clones and omits some. Among over 85,000 clones listed, approximately 93% were seen once. The sequencing here drew on CD4+ T cells from blood, taken before the transplant. These receptors were taken from a human donor who received a combined kidney and bone marrow transplant.

This sequence joins TRBV30 and TRBJ2-7, with D perhaps TRBD2 (6 bases). The CDR3 length is 13 residues. Per germline, CDR1 GTSNPN and CDR2 SVGIG (reference sequence). Trimming took 1 base from V and 6 from J, leaving 13 bases between them. DNA of the CDR3: TGTGCCTGGAGTGGACTACTAGCAGGCGAGCAGTACTTC. Its protein product is CAWSGLLAGEQYF.

The chain couples TRBV5-1 to TRBJ1-1, with D unresolved. V shed 0 bases and J shed 4 bases, with 10 bases lying between them. CDR1 SGHRS and CDR2 YFSETQ come from the germline V gene. This CDR3 comprises 14 residues. CDR3 nucleotide sequence: TGCGCCAGCAGCTTGGGGGCACCCGTCACTGAAGCTTTCTTT. Translated, it gives CASSLGAPVTEAFF.

Only one count was recorded for this clone. CDR3 amino acids: CASRDRGISYNEQFF. For the CDR3, the DNA is TGTGCCAGCAGGGACAGGGGAATCTCCTACAATGAGCAGTTCTTC. V and J are TRBV7-9 and TRBJ2-1; 9 bases fit TRBD1. Germline V gene sequence: CDR1 SEHNR, CDR2 FQNEAQ (reference sequence). The CDR3 consists of 15 residues. V dropped 6 bases and J dropped 0; count of bases not matched to a gene: 3.

V gene TRBV29-1 combines with J gene TRBJ2-6; 9 bases are a match to TRBD1. With 5 bases clipped from V and 2 bases from J, the junction kept 4 bases outside the gene matches. This CDR3 is 15 amino acids long. Germline-derived CDR1 and CDR2 are SQVTM and ANQGSEA. Here the CDR3 reads CSVKGTGTGANVLTF. The CDR3 nucleotides are TGCAGCGTTAAGGGGACAGGGACTGGGGCCAACGTCCTGACTTTC.

V is TRBV7-2 and J is TRBJ1-2; no clear D gene. With 5 bases removed from V and 5 bases from J, the gap between germline ends came to 12 bases. Germline-derived CDR1 and CDR2 are SGHTA and FQGNSA. The CDR3 spans 13 residues. In DNA form, the CDR3 reads TGTGCCAGCAGCCCGAACGGTCTTTATGGCTACACCTTC. Amino acids: CASSPNGLYGYTF.

The chain links TRBV18 to TRBJ2-5; no reliable D call. Germline V gene sequence: CDR1 KGHSH, CDR2 LQKENI. The CDR3 totals 13 residues. V lost 2 bases and J 2 bases, leaving 6 bases between the germline ends. CDR3 in DNA: TGTGCCAGCTCACCAACTCCACAAGAGACCCAGTACTTC. Encoded protein: CASSPTPQETQYF. The variable domain in full, with the rest retrieved from reference TRBV18 and TRBJ2-5, is NAGVMQNPRHLVRRRGQEARLRCSPMKGHSHVYWYRQLPEEGLKFMVYLQKENIIDESGMPKERFSAEFPKEGPSILRIQQVVRGDSAAYFCASSPTPQETQYFGPGTRLLVL.

This clone appeared a single time. The chain couples TRBV4-2 to TRBJ2-2; D not certain. This CDR3 is built from 14 residues. The V end was cut by 1 base, the J end by 5 bases, with 8 bases between. Germline V lookup: CDR1 LGHNA, CDR2 YNFKEQ. CDR3: CASSQASPTGELFF. DNA of the CDR3: TGTGCCAGCAGCCAAGCTTCCCCTACCGGGGAGCTGTTTTTT.

This chain links TRBV18 with TRBJ2-2; TRBD1 aligns across 9 bases. Germline lookup yields CDR1 KGHSH and CDR2 LQKENI. The length of the CDR3 is 15 residues. J was trimmed by 5 bases and V by 2 bases; bases with no gene match: 3. This CDR3 reads CASSPWTGVTGELFF. The CDR3 DNA reads as TGTGCCAGCTCACCATGGACAGGGGTAACCGGGGAGCTGTTTTTT. The full variable domain, completed using reference TRBV18 and TRBJ2-2, is NAGVMQNPRHLVRRRGQEARLRCSPMKGHSHVYWYRQLPEEGLKFMVYLQKENIIDESGMPKERFSAEFPKEGPSILRIQQVVRGDSAAYFCASSPWTGVTGELFFGEGSRLTVL.

The rearrangement joins TRBV10-3 to TRBJ2-7; TRBD1 matches 9 bases. The ends lost 9 bases at V and 6 bases at J; junction bases unmatched: 6. This CDR3 contains 12 residues. Germline V CDR1 and CDR2: ENHRY, SYGVKD. The CDR3 nucleotides are TGTGCCATAAGGGACAGGGCCAGCGAGCAGTACTTC. It codes for CAIRDRASEQYF.

V gene TRBV30 combines with J gene TRBJ2-2, with 8 positions matching TRBD1. The V gene end was trimmed by 7 bases and the J gene end by 5 bases; junction bases not matched to a gene: 6. Germline assignment: CDR1 GTSNPN and CDR2 SVGIG (reference sequence). CDR3 length: 13 residues. The CDR3 loop is CAFPTGGTGELFF. CDR3 DNA sequence: TGTGCCTTCCCAACAGGGGGGACCGGGGAGCTGTTTTTT.

The chain recombines TRBV30 with TRBJ2-2; 8 bases match TRBD2. The V segment lost 3 bases and the J segment 5 bases; nucleotides outside the gene matches: 5. Germline-derived CDR1 and CDR2 are GTSNPN and SVGIG (reference sequence). The length of the CDR3 is 14 residues. CDR3 coding DNA: TGTGCCTGGAGCGGGGGGGCGTGGACCGGGGAGCTGTTTTTT. Protein: CAWSGGAWTGELFF.

V and J are TRBV11-3 and TRBJ1-2; no definite D call. Germline V lookup: CDR1 SGHNT, CDR2 YENEEA. CDR3 length: 14 residues. With 5 bases removed from V and 0 bases from J, the gap between germline ends came to 10 bases. The CDR3 reads CASSPKTTNYGYTF. DNA of the CDR3: TGTGCCAGCAGCCCAAAAACAACTAACTATGGCTACACCTTC.

The V and J genes are TRBV18 and TRBJ2-7; 8 nucleotides match TRBD2. The ends lost 3 bases at V and 6 bases at J; junction bases unmatched: 13. The germline V gene encodes CDR1 KGHSH and CDR2 LQKENI. The CDR3 has 16 amino acids. Here the CDR3 reads CASSPGAGTSRSEQYF. CDR3 coding DNA: TGTGCCAGCTCACCGGGGGCCGGGACTAGTCGTTCCGAGCAGTACTTC.

Turning to this clone: Other nucleotide sequences from this sample produce the same CDR3. The rearrangement links TRBV28 to TRBJ1-6, with D hard to call. The V gene lost 8 bases and the J gene lost 7 bases, with 12 bases spanning the gap. The CDR3 sequence is 13 residues long. Germline CDR1 reads MDHEN; CDR2 reads SYDVKM. The CDR3 DNA is TGTGCCAGCCGAACCAGGAACAATTCACCCCTCCACTTT. Its protein is CASRTRNNSPLHF.

The V and J genes are TRBV7-2 and TRBJ1-5; a weak D match, TRBD1 (5 bases). V was shortened by 0 bases and J by 3 bases, with 9 bases between the two germline ends. CDR3 length equals 15 residues. Germline V CDR1 and CDR2: SGHTA, FQGNSA. The CDR3 spells CASSLAATANQPQHF. In nucleotides, the CDR3 is TGTGCCAGCAGCTTAGCCGCGACAGCCAATCAGCCCCAGCATTTT. The whole variable domain, filled in from reference TRBV7-2 and TRBJ1-5, reads GAGVSQSPSNKVTEKGKDVELRCDPISGHTALYWYRQSLGQGLEFLIYFQGNSAPDKSGLPSDRFSAERTGGSVSTLTIQRTQQEDSAVYLCASSLAATANQPQHFGDGTRLSIL.

The chain has TRBV5-6 and TRBJ1-4; no definite D call. Germline V lookup: CDR1 SGHDT, CDR2 YYEEEE. The ends were cut back, 4 bases at V and 7 bases at J, with 14 bases in the middle. CDR3 length: 14 amino acids. The CDR3 spells CASSLGFGGEKLFF. The CDR3 coding sequence is TGTGCCAGCAGCCTCGGGTTCGGCGGTGAAAAACTGTTTTTT.

This clone appeared a single time. The sample holds other DNA sequences that translate to the same CDR3. The chain uses TRBV6-1 and TRBJ1-6; the match to TRBD1 covers 8 bases. Germline V gene sequence: CDR1 MNHNS, CDR2 SASEGT. V lost 6 bases, J lost 8 bases, and 9 bases stayed unmatched. CDR3 length equals 15 residues. The CDR3 DNA sequence: TGTGCCAGCAGGGGTGGAGACAGGGGTTATTCACCCCTCCACTTT. Its protein product is CASRGGDRGYSPLHF.

V usage is TRBV15 and J usage is TRBJ1-5; 8 nucleotides agree with TRBD1. The CDR3 is 15 amino acids. Germline V CDR1 and CDR2: LNHNV, YYDKDF (reference sequence). J gave up 3 bases and V 1 base, and 2 bases lay outside the gene matches. The CDR3 nucleotides are TGTGCCACCAGCAGAGGGACAGGGTACAATCAGCCCCAGCATTTT. Translating it yields CATSRGTGYNQPQHF. Full variable domain (outside the CDR3, taken from reference TRBV15 and TRBJ1-5): DAMVIQNPRYQVTQFGKPVTLSCSQTLNHNVMYWYQQKSSQAPKLLFHYYDKDFNNEADTPDNFQSRRPNTSFCFLDIRSPGLGDTAMYLCATSRGTGYNQPQHFGDGTRLSIL.

The chain links TRBV28 to TRBJ1-3, with 7 nucleotides matching TRBD1. The CDR3 is 17 residues long. Losses at the gene ends were 6 bases for V and 3 bases for J; bases not matched to a gene: 14. The germline V gene encodes CDR1 MDHEN and CDR2 SYDVKM. DNA of the CDR3: TGTGCCAGCAGCCGGACAGGCTACTCGTCTTATGGAAACACCATATATTTT. Translation: CASSRTGYSSYGNTIYF. The whole variable domain, filled in from reference TRBV28 and TRBJ1-3, reads DVKVTQSSRYLVKRTGEKVFLECVQDMDHENMFWYRQDPGLGLRLIYFSYDVKMKEKGDIPEGYSVSREKKERFSLILESASTNQTSMYLCASSRTGYSSYGNTIYFGEGSWLTVV.

The table lists this clone with a few counts. The chain has TRBV6-1 and TRBJ1-4, with TRBD1 matching over 7 bases. The germline V gene encodes CDR1 MNHNS and CDR2 SASEGT. The CDR3 consists of 13 residues. Trimming took 3 bases from V and 8 from J; bases not matched to a gene: 3. Here the CDR3 DNA reads TGTGCCAGCAGTGAGACAGGGTTAGAAAAACTGTTTTTT. Protein: CASSETGLEKLFF.

This chain connects TRBV28 to TRBJ1-5; D unresolved. CDR1 and CDR2 from the germline V gene are MDHEN and SYDVKM. V lost 5 bases and J 2 bases, leaving 13 bases between the germline ends. The CDR3 has 15 residues. The CDR3 DNA reads as TGTGCCAGCAGTGTATCCCGTTTAGGCAATCAGCCCCAGCATTTT. Residues: CASSVSRLGNQPQHF.

J is TRBJ2-7 and V is TRBV30; 8 positions match TRBD1. The V gene's germline CDR1 is GTSNPN and CDR2 SVGIG (reference sequence). CDR3 length equals 13 residues. J was trimmed by 3 bases and V by 3 bases; bases with no gene match: 4. CDR3 protein: CAWRKDRDYEQYF. In DNA form, the CDR3 reads TGTGCCTGGAGGAAGGACAGGGACTACGAGCAGTACTTC.

V and J are TRBV5-1 and TRBJ2-1; the match to TRBD2 covers 12 bases. J gave up 8 bases and V 5 bases, and 14 bases lay outside the gene matches. The CDR3 covers 17 residues. CDR1 SGHRS and CDR2 YFSETQ come from the germline V gene. The CDR3 loop reads CASRPASGGASGHEQFF. The CDR3 DNA sequence: TGCGCCAGCAGACCGGCTAGCGGGGGGGCTTCTGGGCATGAGCAGTTCTTC.

This chain uses TRBV18 with TRBJ1-2; maybe TRBD1 (5 bases). The CDR3 covers 17 residues. Trimming cost V 6 bases and J 0 bases, with 20 bases left between them. Germline CDR1 KGHSH, CDR2 LQKENI. The CDR3 is CASSVDSNFLPNYGYTF. As DNA, the CDR3 is TGTGCCAGCTCTGTCGACAGTAACTTCCTCCCTAACTATGGCTACACCTTC.

The genes are TRBV10-3 and TRBJ1-1, with a possible D match to TRBD1 (5 bases). The V gene's germline CDR1 is ENHRY and CDR2 SYGVKD. V lost 7 bases, J lost 3 bases, and 12 bases lay in between. The CDR3 loop spans 13 amino acids. The CDR3 DNA reads as TGTGCCATCATGGAGGGGTTCGACACTGAAGCTTTCTTT. Amino acid sequence: CAIMEGFDTEAFF.

V usage is TRBV9 and J usage is TRBJ2-1, with TRBD2 matching 12 bases. Looked up from germline, CDR1 is SGDLS and CDR2 is YYNGEE. The CDR3 extends over 16 amino acids. Germline trimming cut 4 bases from V and 7 bases from J; bases unmatched to any gene: 9. The CDR3 sequence: CASSHTELAGGNEQFF. CDR3 coding DNA: TGTGCCAGCAGCCACACTGAACTAGCGGGGGGAAATGAGCAGTTCTTC.

The chain employs TRBV30 and TRBJ2-5; D possibly corresponds to TRBD1 (6 bases). The V gene lost 2 bases and the J gene lost 3 bases, with 13 bases spanning the gap. CDR1 and CDR2 (germline): GTSNPN, SVGIG (reference sequence). The CDR3 runs to 14 residues. The CDR3 DNA sequence: TGTGCCTGGAGTCACCTGGACAGAGAAGAGACCCAGTACTTC. It encodes CAWSHLDREETQYF.

This chain joins TRBV7-8 and TRBJ2-5; a possible D gene is TRBD1 (6 bases). The length of the CDR3 is 14 residues. Germline CDR1 SGHVS, CDR2 FQNEAQ. V was cut by 7 bases and J by 5 bases, with 17 bases left in between. The CDR3 here is CASTSGQRGETQYF. DNA of the CDR3: TGTGCCAGCACCTCCGGGCAGAGGGGGGAGACCCAGTACTTC.

The V gene is TRBV5-1, the J gene TRBJ1-1; TRBD1 might be the D (6 bases). CDR1 and CDR2 from the germline V gene are SGHRS and YFSETQ. This CDR3 contains 16 residues. With 1 base removed from V and 6 bases from J, the gap between germline ends came to 19 bases. The CDR3 DNA follows: TGCGCCAGCAGCTTGTCGGGCGGGGGCGTAAGCGCTGAAGCTTTCTTT. This translates into CASSLSGGGVSAEAFF.

The chain has TRBV7-2 and TRBJ2-2; D uncertain. V lost 0 bases and J 2 bases, leaving 7 bases between the germline ends. The CDR3 extends over 15 amino acids. CDR1 and CDR2 from the germline V gene are SGHTA and FQGNSA. The CDR3 region has the DNA TGTGCCAGCAGCTTAGCCTTTCTCAACACCGGGGAGCTGTTTTTT. As protein: CASSLAFLNTGELFF.